Listed here are 5 T cell receptor beta chains from one sample, sequenced in a study of T-cell reconstitution after alpha-beta-depleted transplantation in children (dated by TCRdb to the mid-2010s). The label giving this sample's treatment or condition can be read as: allogeneic hematopoietic cell transplantation with graft depleted of TCRalphabeta T cells and CD19 B cells. These receptors' targets are unknown. General study outcomes and caveats: Over subsequent months, a decline in hyperexpanded clone frequencies was noted, and after one year, T-cell counts and TCRbeta diversity were mostly ascribed to newly produced T cells.

Receptor amplification or capture employed PCR. For sequencing, an Illumina HiSeq 2500 was employed. TCR library preparation used molecular barcoding, with unique molecular identifiers applied to normalize quantification of the TCRbeta repertoire. TCRdb passed the public sequencing reads through fastp at Q25 and MiXCR, retaining productive beta sequences. When rows share a CDR3 protein, they turn into one entry using the most common DNA and genes. Here the sample has about 300,000 distinct CDR3 sequences; less than 9.5% occur a single time. 9.1% of the sample is taken by the ten largest. Material: peripheral blood, obtained 360 days after TCRalphabeta/CD19-depleted stem cell transplant. The receptors come from a female patient aged 2 to 10 who had a stem cell transplant for Fanconi anemia, so the T cells may come from the graft donor.

The genes are TRBV28 and TRBJ2-2; D ambiguous. Trimming stripped 3 bases from V and 6 bases from J, with 8 bases between. The CDR3 consists of 13 residues. In germline, CDR1 is MDHEN, CDR2 SYDVKM. In DNA form, the CDR3 reads TGTGCCAGCAGTTTTGTCCGGGCCGGGGAGCTGTTTTTT. This gives the protein CASSFVRAGELFF.

V gene TRBV7-2 combines with J gene TRBJ2-1; D gene uncertain. Trimming took 1 base from V and 0 from J, leaving 4 bases between them. The CDR3 covers 14 residues. The germline V gene encodes CDR1 SGHTA and CDR2 FQGNSA. The CDR3 DNA sequence: TGTGCCAGCAGCTTAGGTTTCTCCTACAATGAGCAGTTCTTC. The encoded protein is CASSLGFSYNEQFF.

This clonotype was counted only a few times. The chain uses TRBV18 and TRBJ2-3; D gene ambiguous. This CDR3 region has 17 residues. Trimming removed 0 bases at V and 4 bases at J, with 17 bases between. Germline assignment: CDR1 KGHSH and CDR2 LQKENI. The CDR3 sequence: CASSPPEVTFPPDTQYF. The CDR3 nucleotides read TGTGCCAGCTCACCACCGGAAGTGACTTTTCCGCCAGATACGCAGTATTTT.

The chain carries TRBV7-2 and TRBJ2-3; TRBD1 or TRBD2 may be the D gene (5 bases each). Trimming took off 2 bases at V and 2 bases at J, with 17 bases between the two ends. Germline V CDR1 and CDR2: SGHTA, FQGNSA. The CDR3 runs to 17 residues. The CDR3 coding sequence is TGTGCCAGCAGCTTATGGGGAGAGAGGGGCCTCACAGATACGCAGTATTTT. Its protein is CASSLWGERGLTDTQYF. The full variable domain, rest sourced from reference TRBV7-2 and TRBJ2-3, is GAGVSQSPSNKVTEKGKDVELRCDPISGHTALYWYRQSLGQGLEFLIYFQGNSAPDKSGLPSDRFSAERTGGSVSTLTIQRTQQEDSAVYLCASSLWGERGLTDTQYFGPGTRLTVL.

This clonotype was seen repeatedly, ten times or more. V is TRBV29-1 and J is TRBJ1-2; D unresolved. Between the trimmed V and J ends, which lost 6 bases and 4 bases, there was a span of 12 bases. The germline V gene has CDR1 SQVTM and CDR2 ANQGSEA. This CDR3 comprises 12 residues. CDR3 sequence (DNA): TGCAGCGTAGAGGGTCTTACCTATGGCTACACCTTC. Translated: CSVEGLTYGYTF.